Presented here are 17 T cell receptor beta chains from one specimen sequenced in a study of blood T cell repertoires in COVID-19. Using immunoSEQ multiplex PCR, the repertoire was profiled, and TCRdb retains in-frame clones only, with some absent. The table lists about 210,000 clones, around 82% of them singletons. Sequenced material: peripheral blood. All receptors come from a woman in her forties or fifties with acute or convalescent COVID-19.

V and J are TRBV18 and TRBJ2-7; D is ambiguous. V shed 3 bases and J shed 5 bases, with 23 bases lying between them. CDR3 length: 17 amino acids. Germline CDR1 and CDR2: KGHSH and LQKENI. Written as DNA, the CDR3 is TGTGCCAGCTCACCTTCTTTACCCGTAACCCCGTCGGACGAGCAGTACTTC. The encoded protein is CASSPSLPVTPSDEQYF.

The chain uses TRBV6-5 and TRBJ2-7; tentatively, D is TRBD1 (5 bases). Deletions cut 2 bases from V and 0 bases from J, with 11 bases between. The CDR3 is 15 amino acids. CDR1 is MNHEY, CDR2 SVGAGI, per germline. As DNA, the CDR3 is TGTGCCAGCAGTTACGGGGCCTCCACCTCCTACGAGCAGTACTTC. This encodes CASSYGASTSYEQYF.

V and J are TRBV6-4 and TRBJ2-7; D may be TRBD1 (5 bases). This CDR3 is built from 13 residues. In germline, CDR1 is MRHNA, CDR2 SNTAGT. With 5 bases removed from V and 6 bases from J, the gap between germline ends came to 14 bases. Here the CDR3 DNA reads TGTGCCAGCAGTAAGGGGCCGGCCTTCGAGCAGTACTTC. Protein sequence: CASSKGPAFEQYF.

The gene calls are TRBV2 and TRBJ2-7, with 12 bases lining up with TRBD2. CDR1 and CDR2 (germline): SNHLY, FYNNEI. The length of the CDR3 is 16 residues. V lost 2 bases to trimming and J lost 5 bases; unmatched junction nucleotides: 7. CDR3 amino acids: CASSELPSGRGHEQYF. The CDR3, as DNA: TGTGCCAGCAGTGAACTGCCTAGCGGGAGGGGTCACGAGCAGTACTTC.

CDR3 loop: CASSLWPGNQPQHF. CDR3 nucleotides: TGTGCCAGCAGCTTGTGGCCTGGCAATCAGCCCCAGCATTTT. The chain recombines TRBV5-6 with TRBJ1-5; D uncertain. The germline gives CDR1 SGHDT, CDR2 YYEEEE. The CDR3 runs to 14 residues. Trimming took off 1 base at V and 2 bases at J, with 7 bases between the two ends.

CDR3 DNA: TGTGCCAGCAGCCTCAGGGGCGGGGAGACCCAGTACTTC. Amino acids: CASSLRGGETQYF. The chain has TRBV6-5 and TRBJ2-5, with D possibly TRBD1 on 6 matching bases. Trimming left V 6 bases short and J 5 bases short, with 13 bases between. The CDR3 has 13 residues. CDR1 MNHEY and CDR2 SVGAGI come from the germline V gene.

V is TRBV9 and J is TRBJ2-2, with D hard to call. CDR3 length: 14 residues. Germline CDR1 and CDR2: SGDLS and YYNGEE. V lost 3 bases and J 6 bases, leaving 12 bases between the germline ends. As DNA, the CDR3 is TGTGCCAGCAGCGCCCCCCATCGGTCCGGGGAGCTGTTTTTT. Its translation is CASSAPHRSGELFF.

This clone was recorded a few times. The J gene is TRBJ1-1, the V gene TRBV12-3 or TRBV12-4; TRBD1 matches 7 bases. There are 12 residues in the CDR3. V shed 3 bases and J 7 bases; nucleotides not matched to a gene: 2. The CDR3 DNA follows: TGTGCCAGCAGTTTCTGGGACAGTGAAGCTTTCTTT. Protein product: CASSFWDSEAFF.

The chain employs TRBV28 and TRBJ2-7; 7 positions match TRBD2. The CDR3 spans 16 residues. Germline-derived CDR1 and CDR2 are MDHEN and SYDVKM. The V and J ends lost 5 bases and 3 bases, in that order; junction bases with no gene match: 13. The CDR3 coding sequence is TGTGCCAGCAGTCCCCCCGGGGGGACCTTTAACTACGAGCAGTACTTC. Encoded protein: CASSPPGGTFNYEQYF.

This clone appeared once. As DNA, the CDR3 is TGTGCCAGCAGTGCCGACTCTCATGGGGCCAAAAACATTCAGTACTTC. Protein product: CASSADSHGAKNIQYF. The chain combines TRBV6-1 with TRBJ2-4; D is unclear. Germline V lookup: CDR1 MNHNS, CDR2 SASEGT. The CDR3 is made up of 16 amino acids. The V end was cut by 4 bases, the J end by 1 base, with 14 bases between.

The rearrangement uses TRBV9 and TRBJ1-5; D ambiguous. This CDR3 is 14 amino acids long. The germline gives CDR1 SGDLS, CDR2 YYNGEE. Deletions cut 0 bases from V and 6 bases from J, with 10 bases between. CDR3 region: CASSVESRGQPQHF. CDR3 nucleotides: TGTGCCAGCAGCGTAGAATCACGGGGTCAGCCCCAGCATTTT.

The rearrangement joins TRBV3-1 (or the pseudogene TRBV3-2) to TRBJ2-1; 9 bases match TRBD2. The V gene's germline CDR1 is LGHDT and CDR2 YNNKEL (reference sequence). This CDR3 has 16 amino acids. V lost 4 bases, J lost 0 bases, and 4 bases stayed unmatched. This chain's CDR3 is CASSLSGSFSYNEQFF. In DNA form, the CDR3 reads TGTGCCAGCAGCCTTAGCGGGAGCTTCTCCTACAATGAGCAGTTCTTC.

This clone came up a few times. This chain connects TRBV10-3 to TRBJ1-1; TRBD1 aligns across 7 bases. Germline CDR1 and CDR2: ENHRY and SYGVKD. J gave up 13 bases and V 2 bases, and 13 bases lay outside the gene matches. The CDR3 has 14 amino acids. The CDR3 sequence: CAISELGDGDRVFF. As DNA, the CDR3 is TGTGCCATCAGTGAGCTCGGGGACGGAGACAGGGTTTTCTTT.

This chain connects TRBV11-2 to TRBJ2-2; TRBD1 might be the D (7 bases). The V and J ends lost 5 bases and 4 bases respectively, with 17 bases between them. Germline-derived CDR1 and CDR2 are SGHAT and FQNNGV. The CDR3 extends over 16 amino acids. In DNA form, the CDR3 reads TGTGCCAGCAGCCCAGGAGGGGCAGGGGGCACCGGGGAGCTGTTTTTT. Its translation is CASSPGGAGGTGELFF.

This clone turned up a few times. The V and J genes are TRBV9 and TRBJ1-2, with 7 nucleotides matching TRBD1. CDR3 size: 14 residues. V gave up 4 bases and J gave up 3 bases; unmatched junction bases: 6. The germline V gene has CDR1 SGDLS and CDR2 YYNGEE. CDR3 amino acids: CASSPGQGDYGYTF. The CDR3 coding sequence is TGTGCCAGCAGCCCTGGGCAGGGGGACTATGGCTACACCTTC.

V usage is TRBV9 and J usage is TRBJ2-2; 7 bases line up with TRBD2. V dropped 3 bases and J dropped 1; count of bases not matched to a gene: 0. The CDR3 is 14 amino acids. Germline V gene data show CDR1 as SGDLS and CDR2 as YYNGEE. The DNA for the CDR3 is TGTGCCAGCAGCGGGACTAGGAACACCGGGGAGCTGTTTTTT. The encoded protein is CASSGTRNTGELFF. Using reference TRBV9 and TRBJ2-2 for the parts outside the CDR3, the full variable domain is DSGVTQTPKHLITATGQRVTLRCSPRSGDLSVYWYQQSLDQGLQFLIQYYNGEERAKGNILERFSAQQFPDLHSELNLSSLELGDSALYFCASSGTRNTGELFFGEGSRLTVL.

This clone has a single count. The V call is TRBV10-3, the J call TRBJ1-1; 8 bases agree with TRBD1. CDR1 and CDR2 from the germline V gene are ENHRY and SYGVKD. V gave up 6 bases and J gave up 4 bases; unmatched junction bases: 4. This CDR3 is built from 13 residues. The CDR3 DNA is TGTGCCATCAGCCGGACAGGGACCACTGAAGCTTTCTTT. Translating it yields CAISRTGTTEAFF.